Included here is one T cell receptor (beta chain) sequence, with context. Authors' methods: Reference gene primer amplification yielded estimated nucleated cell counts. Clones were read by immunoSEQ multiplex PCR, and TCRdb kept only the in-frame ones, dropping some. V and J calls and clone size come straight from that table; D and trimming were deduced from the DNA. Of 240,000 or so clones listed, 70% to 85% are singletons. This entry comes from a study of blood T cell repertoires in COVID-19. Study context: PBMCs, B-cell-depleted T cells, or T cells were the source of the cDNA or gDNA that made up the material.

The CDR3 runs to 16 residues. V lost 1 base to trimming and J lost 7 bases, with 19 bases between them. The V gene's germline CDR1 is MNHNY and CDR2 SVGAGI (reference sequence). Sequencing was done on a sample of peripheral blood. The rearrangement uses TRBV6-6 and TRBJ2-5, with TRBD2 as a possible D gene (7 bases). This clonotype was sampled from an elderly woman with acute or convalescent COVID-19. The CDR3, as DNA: TGTGCCAGCAGTTACTTGACTGTCAAAGGGGGGGGGACCCAGTACTTC. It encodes CASSYLTVKGGGTQYF.